The 19 T cell receptor beta chains given below trace back to one sample, sequenced in a study of naive and memory T cell subsets. Four PCR rounds used nested alpha and beta constant region primers plus the SP2 primer. TCRdb re-called the 5' RACE reads with MiXCR, one entry per CDR3 protein. The table lists some 60,000 distinct CDR3 sequences, 8% of them singletons. A UMI-containing oligonucleotide was joined by 3' ligation to the TCR cDNA template. The source is a female donor in good health.

In its sample, this clonotype was seen many times. This rearrangement joins TRBV7-9 to TRBJ2-3; weak D call: TRBD2 (6 bases). Germline lookup yields CDR1 SEHNR and CDR2 FQNEAQ (reference sequence). The V gene lost 9 bases and the J gene lost 10 bases, with 20 bases spanning the gap. The CDR3 totals 13 residues. The CDR3 region is CASLLVSGTPQYF. The CDR3 nucleotides are TGTGCCAGTCTGTTGGTTAGCGGAACACCGCAGTATTTT.

This clonotype was observed at least ten times. The chain carries TRBV29-1 and TRBJ2-7; D is ambiguous. The V gene's germline CDR1 is SQVTM and CDR2 ANQGSEA. The ends were cut back, 6 bases at V and 0 bases at J, with 15 bases in the middle. The CDR3 covers 14 residues. The CDR3 sequence is CSVPGEGPSYEQYF. The CDR3, as DNA: TGCAGCGTGCCTGGGGAAGGCCCCTCCTACGAGCAGTACTTC.

This clonotype was seen a few times. The chain employs TRBV20-1 and TRBJ2-2; TRBD2 matches 7 bases. Losses at the gene ends were 1 base for V and 8 bases for J; bases not matched to a gene: 4. There are 13 residues in the CDR3. Germline V gene lookup returns CDR1 DFQATT and CDR2 SNEGSKA (reference sequence). The CDR3: CSARVLAFGELFF. The CDR3 DNA reads TGCAGTGCTAGAGTACTAGCGTTTGGGGAGCTGTTTTTT.

V and J are TRBV27 and TRBJ2-1; D not resolved. The V end lost 5 bases, the J end lost 7 bases, and 12 bases lay between the germline ends. From germline, CDR1 is MNHEY and CDR2 SMNVEV (reference sequence). The CDR3 runs 13 residues. Here the CDR3 reads CASSPRLLNEQFF. CDR3 in DNA: TGTGCCAGCAGTCCTCGTCTGTTGAATGAGCAGTTCTTC.

This clonotype appeared many times. The V gene is TRBV11-3, the J gene TRBJ1-1; the D gene is possibly TRBD1 (5 bases). The length of the CDR3 is 15 residues. The germline gives CDR1 SGHNT, CDR2 YENEEA. Trimming cost V 3 bases and J 2 bases, with 13 bases left between them. The CDR3 coding sequence is TGTGCCAGCAGCTTCGGCAGGGACCGTAACACTGAAGCTTTCTTT. This encodes CASSFGRDRNTEAFF. Supplemented by reference TRBV11-3 and TRBJ1-1, the full variable domain reads EAGVVQSPRYKIIEKKQPVAFWCNPISGHNTLYWYLQNLGQGPELLIRYENEEAVDDSQLPKDRFSAERLKGVDSTLKIQPAELGDSAVYLCASSFGRDRNTEAFFGQGTRLTVV.

This clonotype has a count of ten or more. The V call is TRBV12-3 or TRBV12-4, the J call TRBJ2-7, with 10 bases lining up with TRBD2. Losses at the gene ends were 0 bases for V and 1 base for J; bases not matched to a gene: 9. The CDR3 is 18 residues long. The CDR3 protein is CASSLAHITSGVSYEQYF. CDR3 DNA: TGTGCCAGCAGTTTAGCTCACATAACTAGCGGGGTTTCCTACGAGCAGTACTTC.

This clonotype showed up many times. The chain couples TRBV27 to TRBJ1-1; D not certain. CDR3 length: 14 amino acids. Germline CDR1 MNHEY, CDR2 SMNVEV (reference sequence). Trimming took 5 bases from V and 0 from J, leaving 10 bases between them. The CDR3 nucleotides read TGTGCCAGCAGTCTGGGAGGCCTGAACACTGAAGCTTTCTTT. Translation gives CASSLGGLNTEAFF.

This clonotype was recorded at least ten times. This rearrangement joins TRBV7-2 to TRBJ1-3, with D uncertain. There are 14 residues in the CDR3. Germline V gene sequence: CDR1 SGHTA, CDR2 FQGNSA. Trimming took 5 bases from V and 0 from J, leaving 8 bases between them. CDR3 sequence reads: CASSIRISGNTIYF. CDR3 sequence (DNA): TGTGCCAGCAGCATTAGGATCTCTGGAAACACCATATATTTT.

The rearrangement joins TRBV29-1 to TRBJ2-1, with D possibly matching TRBD1 (6 bases). This CDR3 is built from 16 residues. The V and J ends lost 3 bases and 6 bases respectively, with 21 bases between them. Germline loops: CDR1 SQVTM, CDR2 ANQGSEA. The CDR3 DNA reads TGCAGCGTTGACCTCCCCGGGACACCTGTTAGCAATGAGCAGTTCTTC. It translates to CSVDLPGTPVSNEQFF.

The chain combines TRBV3-1 with TRBJ2-7; unclear D gene. The CDR3 totals 12 residues. Per germline, CDR1 LGHDT and CDR2 YNNKEL (reference sequence). V lost 3 bases, J lost 4 bases, and 7 bases lay in between. The CDR3 loop reads CASSQYGYEQYF. The CDR3 region has the DNA TGTGCCAGCAGCCAGTATGGTTACGAGCAGTACTTC.

The V and J genes are TRBV7-3 and TRBJ2-7, with D uncertain. There are 16 residues in the CDR3. The V gene's germline CDR1 is SGHTA and CDR2 FQGTGA. V lost 5 bases to trimming and J lost 6 bases, with 23 bases between them. Here the CDR3 reads CASSPGVSRVEGEQYF. The DNA for the CDR3 is TGTGCCAGCAGCCCCGGAGTTTCAAGGGTGGAAGGCGAGCAGTACTTC.

This clonotype occurred a few times. This chain uses TRBV20-1 with TRBJ2-7; D may match TRBD1 or TRBD2 (5 bases each). Germline assignment: CDR1 DFQATT and CDR2 SNEGSKA (reference sequence). Trimming removed 0 bases at V and 3 bases at J, with 9 bases between. This CDR3 is 13 amino acids long. CDR3 coding DNA: TGCAGTGCTAGAGATGTTGGGGGCTACGAGCAGTACTTC. It is translated as CSARDVGGYEQYF.

This clonotype was found a few times. The V call is TRBV5-1, the J call TRBJ1-2, with a tentative D call TRBD1 (5 bases). With 4 bases removed from V and 0 bases from J, the gap between germline ends came to 10 bases. This CDR3 region has 14 residues. Germline assignment: CDR1 SGHRS and CDR2 YFSETQ. CDR3 sequence: CASSPTTANYGYTF. The CDR3, as DNA: TGCGCCAGCAGCCCCACGACAGCTAACTATGGCTACACCTTC.

This clonotype was picked up many times. V gene TRBV7-8 combines with J gene TRBJ2-1, with D possibly matching TRBD1 (5 bases). CDR1 and CDR2 from the germline V gene are SGHVS and FQNEAQ. The CDR3 covers 16 residues. V was clipped by 4 bases and J by 3 bases, with 16 bases between them. The CDR3 region is CASSSRRETDYNEQFF. Here the CDR3 DNA reads TGTGCCAGCAGCTCAAGAAGAGAGACAGACTACAATGAGCAGTTCTTC.

This clonotype appeared many times. The rearrangement links TRBV6-5 to TRBJ1-2; TRBD1 might be the D (5 bases). The CDR3 contains 15 residues. V lost 0 bases, J lost 7 bases, and 15 bases lay in between. Germline CDR1 MNHEY, CDR2 SVGAGI. CDR3 protein: CASSYSIAGSGGYTF. CDR3 nucleotide sequence: TGTGCCAGCAGTTACTCGATCGCAGGGAGTGGTGGCTACACCTTC.

The chain carries TRBV2 and TRBJ2-4, with 8 bases matching TRBD1. The ends lost 6 bases at V and 6 bases at J; junction bases unmatched: 13. The CDR3 contains 16 residues. Germline-derived CDR1 and CDR2 are SNHLY and FYNNEI. Here the CDR3 reads CASRRVGGTGGNIQYF. As DNA, the CDR3 is TGTGCCAGCAGGAGGGTTGGCGGGACAGGAGGAAACATTCAGTACTTC.

This clonotype was seen ten or more times. The chain has TRBV5-5 and TRBJ1-2, with 7 bases matching TRBD1. Germline loops: CDR1 SGHKS, CDR2 YYEKEE (reference sequence). The CDR3 extends over 16 amino acids. J lost 2 bases, V lost 1 base, and 8 bases had no gene match. The CDR3 region has the DNA TGTGCCAGCAGCTTGACCGCAGCGGGACAGAACTATGGCTACACCTTC. Its protein product is CASSLTAAGQNYGYTF.

This clonotype appeared many times. This sequence joins TRBV4-1 and TRBJ1-3; possible D gene TRBD1, 5 bases. The V and J ends lost 1 base and 3 bases respectively, with 13 bases between them. This CDR3 comprises 16 residues. CDR1 MGHRA and CDR2 YSYEKL come from the germline V gene. The CDR3 loop reads CASSQVSGLIGNTIYF. DNA for the CDR3: TGCGCCAGCAGCCAAGTTTCGGGGCTAATTGGAAACACCATATATTTT.

In this sample, this clonotype turned up many times. V is TRBV7-9 and J is TRBJ2-7; TRBD1 aligns across 7 bases. Trimming took 3 bases from V and 3 from J; bases not matched to a gene: 5. The CDR3 is made up of 14 amino acids. Germline CDR1 reads SEHNR; CDR2 reads FQNEAQ (reference sequence). CDR3: CASSLPGQSYEQYF. The CDR3 nucleotides read TGTGCCAGCAGCTTGCCGGGACAGAGCTACGAGCAGTACTTC.